Listed below are T cell receptor beta chains from one sample, sequenced in a study of regulatory T cells in long-lasting Graves disease. TCRdb ran MiXCR on the multiplex PCR reads and lists one entry per CDR3 protein. The sample contains roughly 450,000 distinct CDR3 sequences, 23% of which appear only once. Sequenced material: peripheral blood mononuclear cells (PBMCs), taken when the disease was refractory, from a patient treated with antithyroid drugs. The receptors here all came from a female donor with Graves disease. The CDR3 runs from the conserved cysteine through the conserved F or W. A D gene is named only where the DNA matches it firmly. Clone size appears in some rows only: once, few, many, or a class for an expanded clone.

>NA|NA|13|TRBJ1-2|TRBV5-1
CASSSGTSFGYTF
TGCGCCAGCAGCTCGGGAACCTCCTTTGGCTACACCTTC
>NA|many|16|TRBJ1-3|TRBV12-3/TRBV12-4
CASSQTGSTSGNTIYF
TGTGCCAGCAGTCAAACAGGGAGCACCTCTGGAAACACCATATATTTT
>TRBD2|NA|14|TRBJ2-1|TRBV20-1
CSASRREGYNEQFF
TGCAGTGCTAGTCGGCGGGAGGGTTACAATGAGCAGTTCTTC
>NA|many|15|TRBJ1-6|TRBV2
CASNQGQQRNSPLHF
TGTGCCAGCAACCAGGGACAACAAAGAAATTCACCCCTCCACTTT
>NA|few|13|TRBJ1-5|TRBV20-1
CSARPGPRQPQHF
TGCAGTGCTAGACCGGGCCCTCGACAGCCCCAGCATTTT
>NA|many|14|TRBJ1-2|TRBV28
CASSQKPDSLGYTF
TGTGCCAGCAGCCAGAAACCTGACTCCCTTGGCTACACCTTC
>NA|many|12|TRBJ2-5|TRBV20-1
CSADREGQTQYF
TGCAGTGCGGATCGAGAGGGCCAGACCCAGTACTTC
>NA|NA|15|TRBJ1-2|TRBV29-1
CSVEKQSGAGDGYTF
TGCAGCGTTGAAAAACAGTCGGGTGCCGGCGATGGCTACACCTTC
>TRBD1|NA|17|TRBJ1-2|TRBV29-1
CSVPPEGQGYSFGGYTF
TGCAGCGTCCCCCCCGAGGGACAGGGGTATAGTTTTGGTGGCTACACCTTC
>TRBD1|NA|16|TRBJ2-2|TRBV7-8
CASSPIGGQKNGELFF
TGTGCCAGCAGTCCAATAGGGGGACAGAAAAACGGGGAGCTGTTTTTT
>TRBD1|NA|16|TRBJ1-1|TRBV5-1
CASSLFPGQGNTEAFF
TGCGCCAGCAGCTTATTCCCGGGACAGGGGAACACTGAAGCTTTCTTT
>NA|many|13|TRBJ1-1|TRBV6-5
CASSYGADTEAFF
TGTGCCAGCAGTTACGGAGCGGACACTGAAGCTTTCTTT
>NA|NA|14|TRBJ2-7|TRBV4-1
CASSQEVPPYEQYF
TGCGCCAGCAGCCAAGAGGTACCTCCCTACGAGCAGTACTTC
>NA|NA|12|TRBJ2-3|TRBV6-2/TRBV6-3
CASSWASDTQYF
TGTGCCAGCAGCTGGGCATCAGATACGCAGTATTTT
>NA|many|14|TRBJ2-5|TRBV20-1
CSARSGTNQETQYF
TGCAGTGCAAGGTCCGGCACAAACCAAGAGACCCAGTACTTC
>NA|many|14|TRBJ1-2|TRBV11-2
CASSFSDSTNGYTF
TGTGCCAGCAGCTTCTCCGACAGCACCAATGGCTACACCTTC
>TRBD1|NA|15|TRBJ1-1|TRBV2
CASSVIGQGITEAFF
TGTGCCAGCAGTGTAATAGGACAGGGGATCACTGAAGCTTTCTTT
>TRBD1|few|15|TRBJ1-6|TRBV30
CASDPPGTGKSPLHF
TGTGCCTCGGACCCCCCCGGGACAGGGAAATCACCCCTCCACTTT
>NA|many|15|TRBJ1-2|TRBV28
CASSRPTGSNYGYTF
TGTGCCAGCAGCCGCCCTACAGGTTCTAACTATGGCTACACCTTC
>TRBD1|NA|15|TRBJ2-5|TRBV5-1
CASSLVGQGAETQYF
TGCGCCAGCAGCTTGGTGGGACAGGGGGCCGAGACCCAGTACTTC
>NA|many|14|TRBJ1-4|TRBV29-1
CSWSRDATNEKLFF
TGCAGCTGGTCGCGGGACGCAACTAATGAAAAACTGTTTTTT
>TRBD1|few|15|TRBJ2-2|TRBV6-1
CASSEDRGSTGELFF
TGTGCCAGCAGTGAAGACAGGGGGTCCACCGGGGAGCTGTTTTTT
>NA|few|13|TRBJ2-5|TRBV29-1
CSVAGTTRETQYF
TGCAGCGTCGCCGGGACAACCAGGGAGACCCAGTACTTC
>TRBD1|few|15|TRBJ2-7|TRBV4-1
CASGRDLTGAYEQYF
TGCGCCAGCGGCCGAGATTTAACAGGGGCCTACGAGCAGTACTTC
>TRBD2|NA|15|TRBJ2-1|TRBV28
CASSLTAGVGDEQFF
TGTGCCAGCAGTTTAACAGCGGGAGTGGGGGATGAGCAGTTCTTC
>TRBD1|NA|14|TRBJ1-1|TRBV5-1
CASRQTGVGTEAFF
TGCGCCAGCAGACAGACAGGGGTGGGTACTGAAGCTTTCTTT
>NA|many|13|TRBJ1-4|TRBV2
CAGTRQINEKLFF
TGTGCCGGAACCCGACAGATTAATGAAAAACTGTTTTTT
>TRBD1|NA|16|TRBJ1-3|TRBV29-1
CSVDTGGRPSGNTIYF
TGCAGCGTCGATACAGGGGGCAGGCCATCTGGAAACACCATATATTTT
>TRBD1|few|15|TRBJ1-6|TRBV9
CASTPTGGKNSPLHF
TGTGCCAGCACCCCTACAGGGGGAAAAAATTCACCCCTCCACTTT